The following is a TCR beta chain sequence with its context. Per the authors' pipeline: Counts of nucleated cells, estimated from reference gene primer amplification, were obtained. The table came from immunoSEQ multiplex PCR; TCRdb's copy has only in-frame clones and leaves some out. That table supplies the V and J calls and clone size; D and trimming were determined from the DNA. The sample has some 160,000 clones; 75% to 90% are singletons. This specimen belongs to a study of blood T cell repertoires in COVID-19. CDR3 length equals 13 residues. Trimming shortened V by 1 base and J by 4 bases, and 7 bases separated the two germline ends. Participants came from fewer than 25 US areas, aged about 18 to 100 years. Cohorts were assigned according to the clinical history that participants reported.

Sequences were obtained from PBMCs or T cells enriched from blood (not recorded which). This clonotype originated in a woman in her sixties who had recovered from COVID-19. The V gene is TRBV12-3 or TRBV12-4, the J gene TRBJ1-2; possible D gene TRBD1, 5 bases. CDR3 residues: CASSLDGGYGYTF. CDR3 sequence (DNA): TGTGCCAGCAGTTTAGACGGGGGCTATGGCTACACCTTC.